This T cell receptor (beta chain) was obtained from a study of OX40 agonist ivuxolimab in advanced cancers. Looking at the study overall: Treatment of patients was with ivuxolimab, an agonistic anti-OX40 (CD134) antibody. Three patients, one with hepatocellular carcinoma and two with cutaneous melanoma, responded partially. Overall study results and limits: Clonal expansion among partial responders at 0.1-3.0 mg/kg ranked near the lowest. At 0.1 to 3.0 mg/kg, CD4+ and CD8+ blood T cells expanded clonally by week 6.

Points on this clone: Its matching antigen is unknown.

Libraries were prepared by immunoSEQ multiplex PCR; TCRdb keeps only in-frame clonotypes and omits some of them. The sample has tens of thousands of clones, around 87% seen once; the top ten hold around 1.7%. The junction had 12 bases not matched to a gene; V was cut back by 3 bases and J by 10 bases. This CDR3 comprises 16 residues. Germline-derived CDR1 and CDR2 are MNHEY and SMNVEV (reference sequence). The chain joins TRBV27 to TRBJ2-1; 10 bases match TRBD2. The sample was CD4+ or CD8+ T cells sorted from blood, taken in a trial of the OX40 agonist ivuxolimab. The clonotype comes from an adult with an advanced solid tumor such as melanoma, head and neck, liver or kidney cancer. The CDR3 loop reads CASSFASSGRAREQFF. DNA of the CDR3: TGTGCCAGCAGTTTCGCTTCCAGCGGGAGGGCTCGAGAGCAGTTCTTC.